This is a list of T cell receptor beta chains from one sample in a study of blood T cell repertoires in COVID-19. The assay was immunoSEQ multiplex PCR, and TCRdb's table has in-frame clones only and misses some. This sample has about 190,000 clones; roughly 80% occur once, and the top ten carry approximately 12%. The sample consisted of peripheral blood. These receptors all stem from a man aged 45-65 years who had recovered from COVID-19. The CDR3 runs from the conserved cysteine through the conserved F or W. D genes are given only for firm matches. Clone sizes are given selectively: once, few, many, or a class where the clone is expanded.

TRBJ2-4 TRBV27 TRBD2 NA CASSLGGSEYF TGTGCCAGCAGTTTGGGGGGGTCTGAGTACTTC
TRBJ2-5 TRBV7-9 NA NA CASSGGQTYQETQYF TGTGCCAGCAGCGGTGGACAGACGTACCAAGAGACCCAGTACTTC
TRBJ1-5 TRBV19 NA NA CASSFVRQPQHF TGTGCCAGTAGTTTCGTCAGGCAGCCCCAGCATTTT
TRBJ1-4 TRBV15 NA few CATSQGLYNEKLFF TGTGCCACCAGCCAGGGATTGTACAATGAAAAACTGTTTTTT
TRBJ1-3 TRBV28 NA NA CASSLTGHSGNTIYF TGTGCCAGCAGTTTGACAGGACACTCTGGAAACACCATATATTTT
TRBJ2-1 TRBV11-2 NA NA CASSLDESSYNEQFF TGTGCCAGCAGCTTAGATGAGAGCTCCTACAATGAGCAGTTCTTC
TRBJ2-3 TRBV5-1 NA NA CASSPDAVSTDTQYF TGCGCCAGCTCACCGGATGCGGTCTCCACAGATACGCAGTATTTT
TRBJ1-1 TRBV7-8 NA NA CASSLTRQNTEAFF TGTGCCAGCAGCTTAACCAGGCAGAACACTGAAGCTTTCTTT
TRBJ1-2 TRBV7-8 NA many CASSPRDILTNYGYTF TGTGCCAGCAGCCCAAGGGACATACTAACTAACTATGGCTACACCTTC
TRBJ2-2 TRBV5-8 NA NA CASSFGGVDTGELFF TGTGCCAGCAGCTTCGGGGGAGTTGACACCGGGGAGCTGTTTTTT
TRBJ2-3 TRBV15 NA NA CATSRDKASSDTQYF TGTGCCACCAGCAGAGATAAAGCTAGTTCAGATACGCAGTATTTT
TRBJ2-7 TRBV5-1 NA NA CASSFAVSSYEQYF TGCGCCAGCAGCTTTGCGGTCAGCTCCTACGAGCAGTACTTC
TRBJ2-7 TRBV4-3 TRBD1 NA CASSPLTGEYEQYF TGCGCCAGCAGCCCACTGACAGGGGAGTACGAGCAGTACTTC
TRBJ2-2 TRBV11-2 NA NA CASSLLVASNTGELFF TGTGCCAGCAGCTTATTAGTTGCGTCCAACACCGGGGAGCTGTTTTTT
TRBJ2-1 TRBV3-1/TRBV3-2 NA NA CASSQAASPEQFF TGTGCCAGCAGCCAAGCGGCTAGCCCTGAGCAGTTCTTC
TRBJ1-1 TRBV19 NA once CASRTGRVNTEAFF TGTGCCAGTAGGACAGGCCGCGTGAACACTGAAGCTTTCTTT
TRBJ1-2 TRBV30 NA once CAWEGGLANYGYTF TGTGCCTGGGAGGGAGGGTTAGCTAACTATGGCTACACCTTC
TRBJ1-4 TRBV23-1 TRBD1 NA CASSQFRGFNEKLFF TGCGCCAGCAGTCAATTCAGGGGGTTTAATGAAAAACTGTTTTTT
TRBJ1-5 TRBV3-1/TRBV3-2 NA NA CASSQGSHQPQHF TGTGCCAGCAGCCAAGGTTCTCATCAGCCCCAGCATTTT
TRBJ2-7 TRBV7-2 TRBD2 NA CASSLTSGDFYEQYF TGTGCCAGCAGCTTAACTAGCGGGGACTTCTACGAGCAGTACTTC
TRBJ2-5 TRBV2 TRBD2 NA CASRRLASQETQYF TGTGCCAGTAGGCGACTAGCGTCTCAAGAGACCCAGTACTTC
TRBJ2-1 TRBV11-2 NA NA CASSLRASSYNEQFF TGTGCCAGCAGTCTGCGGGCTAGCTCCTACAATGAGCAGTTCTTC
TRBJ2-3 TRBV20-1 TRBD2 NA CSASSPGGADTQYF TGCAGTGCTAGTTCCCCGGGAGGGGCAGATACGCAGTATTTT
TRBJ2-1 TRBV6-5 TRBD2 NA CASTGTSGVYNEQFF TGTGCCAGCACTGGGACTAGCGGAGTTTACAATGAGCAGTTCTTC
TRBJ2-1 TRBV7-3 NA NA CASSSRGGDHNEQFF TGTGCCAGCAGCTCCCGTGGAGGGGACCACAATGAGCAGTTCTTC
TRBJ2-5 TRBV13 NA NA CASSNQGGPETQYF TGTGCCAGCAGTAACCAGGGGGGTCCAGAGACCCAGTACTTC
TRBJ2-3 TRBV5-4 NA NA CASSSNTDTQYF TGTGCCAGCAGCTCTAACACAGATACGCAGTATTTT
TRBJ1-1 TRBV4-3 TRBD1 few CASSRTGDTEAFF TGCGCCAGCAGCCGGACAGGGGACACTGAAGCTTTCTTT
TRBJ2-5 TRBV28 TRBD2 few CASSFDTAGALRETQYF TGTGCCAGCAGTTTTGATACGGCGGGAGCCCTGAGGGAGACCCAGTACTTC
TRBJ2-1 TRBV5-4 NA many CASSLGLPEQFF TGTGCCAGCAGCTTGGGACTCCCTGAGCAGTTCTTC
TRBJ1-2 TRBV10-3 NA NA CAISERSTDSSGYTF TGTGCCATCAGTGAGCGATCGACAGACTCCTCTGGCTACACCTTC
TRBJ1-5 TRBV9 NA few CASSVQGGDQPQHF TGTGCCAGCAGCGTTCAGGGTGGGGATCAGCCCCAGCATTTT
TRBJ2-1 TRBV7-3 NA once CASSLTRETYNEQFF TGTGCCAGCAGCTTAACTCGGGAGACCTACAATGAGCAGTTCTTC
TRBJ2-5 TRBV10-3 TRBD1 NA CAISGQGEETQYF TGTGCCATCAGTGGACAGGGGGAAGAGACCCAGTACTTC
TRBJ2-1 TRBV5-1 TRBD2 NA CASSRLAGTNNEQFF TGCGCCAGCAGTCGACTAGCGGGTACCAACAATGAGCAGTTCTTC
TRBJ1-5 TRBV7-9 TRBD1 NA CASSLGGDRNQPQHF TGTGCCAGCAGCTTAGGGGGGGACAGAAATCAGCCCCAGCATTTT
TRBJ2-7 TRBV18 TRBD1 NA CASSPPGGPYEQYF TGTGCCAGCTCACCACCAGGGGGCCCTTACGAGCAGTACTTC
TRBJ2-5 TRBV5-1 NA once CASSLGRAAGETQYF TGCGCCAGCAGCTTGGGCAGGGCCGCTGGAGAGACCCAGTACTTC
TRBJ1-1 TRBV7-9 NA NA CASSLMGGTEAFF TGTGCCAGCAGCTTAATGGGGGGCACTGAAGCTTTCTTT
TRBJ2-1 TRBV29-1 NA once CSVWDNSEQFF TGCAGCGTTTGGGACAACAGTGAGCAGTTCTTC
TRBJ1-5 TRBV2 NA few CASRVDYNQPQHF TGTGCCAGCAGGGTAGATTACAATCAGCCCCAGCATTTT
TRBJ2-7 TRBV20-1 NA NA CSASGSLAEQSYEQYF TGCAGTGCTAGTGGATCGTTAGCGGAGCAGTCCTACGAGCAGTACTTC
TRBJ1-6 TRBV30 TRBD1 NA CACRRQGFYNSPLHF TGTGCCTGTCGGAGACAGGGGTTCTATAATTCACCCCTCCACTTT
TRBJ2-7 TRBV11-1 TRBD2 NA CASSFGLAVRSYEQYF TGTGCCAGCAGCTTCGGACTAGCGGTCCGCTCCTACGAGCAGTACTTC
TRBJ1-2 TRBV19 TRBD1 NA CASWDSSGGYTF TGTGCCAGCTGGGACAGCTCGGGGGGCTACACCTTC
TRBJ1-4 TRBV3-1/TRBV3-2 NA NA CASSQDATEATNEKLFF TGTGCCAGCAGCCAAGATGCGACAGAGGCAACTAATGAAAAACTGTTTTTT
TRBJ2-1 TRBV27 TRBD2 NA CASRTSGGYEQFF TGTGCCAGCAGGACTAGCGGGGGGTATGAGCAGTTCTTC
TRBJ1-5 TRBV5-1 NA NA CASSLGGEGNQPQHF TGCGCCAGCAGCTTAGGAGGTGAGGGCAATCAGCCCCAGCATTTT
TRBJ2-1 TRBV11-3 NA NA CASSLDPYPPYNEQFF TGTGCCAGCAGCTTAGATCCCTACCCGCCCTACAATGAGCAGTTCTTC
TRBJ2-1 TRBV7-2 NA NA CASSLEIQSYNEQFF TGTGCCAGCAGCTTAGAGATCCAGTCCTACAATGAGCAGTTCTTC
TRBJ2-5 TRBV4-3 NA NA CASSQAASLQETQYF TGCGCCAGCAGCCAGGCGGCTAGCCTCCAAGAGACCCAGTACTTC
TRBJ1-1 TRBV5-4 NA few CASSLGVGTEAFF TGTGCCAGCAGCTTAGGGGTCGGCACTGAAGCTTTCTTT
TRBJ2-5 TRBV6-5 TRBD2 NA CASSSGGEQETQYF TGTGCCAGCAGTTCGGGGGGGGAACAAGAGACCCAGTACTTC